This entry is about one T cell receptor beta chain. This specimen belongs to a study of T cell responses to AZD1222 COVID-19 vaccine. There are 12 residues in the CDR3. Germline values: CDR1 MGHDK, CDR2 SYGVNS. Trimming removed 5 bases at V and 0 bases at J, with 3 bases between. The method was immunoSEQ multiplex PCR; TCRdb's version includes in-frame clones alone and lacks a portion of them. Altogether 90,000 to 130,000 clones are present, 85% to 95% being singletons, with the ten largest covering roughly 7%. This sequence joins TRBV25-1 and TRBJ2-3; unclear D gene. The clonotype comes from an adult in good health. The sequences come from peripheral blood, collected on day 0 of AZD1222 vaccination. The CDR3, as DNA: TGTGCCAGCAGTACTAGCACAGATACGCAGTATTTT. This gives the protein CASSTSTDTQYF.